The sequence of this T cell receptor (beta chain) was determined in a study of response to subunit inactivated influenza vaccine. Study results and caveats: Authors suggested each seasonal influenza vaccination recruits few new T cells.

TCRdb reprocessed the RT-PCR reads with MiXCR, giving one entry per CDR3 protein. The table records some 550,000 distinct CDR3 sequences, approximately 22% of them present only once. CDR1 is SGHTA and CDR2 is FQGNSA in the germline V gene. The CDR3 covers 15 residues. V was pared by 5 bases and J by 3 bases, with 6 bases of the junction left unmatched. There are a few counts of this clonotype. The antigen is not known. These records were also assigned to another study, of T cells expressing NK-cell markers. This second study says: UMIs accompanied the 5'RACE template switching by which TCR beta cDNA was made. Researchers got TCR beta repertoires out of sorted CD3+CD56+NKG2C+, CD3+CD56+NKG2C- and CD3+CD56-NKG2C+ T cells. A range of roughly 1.0-8% of CD8+ T cells consisted of dominant NKG2C+ clonotypes in several donors. For several donors, these clonotypes were likewise the leading ones in the CD3+CD56-NKG2C+ fraction.

The sequence came from a man aged 45-65 years who received an inactivated influenza vaccine. The specimen was CD4+ T cells sorted from PBMCs, collected 11 to 12 days after vaccination. The chain carries TRBV7-2 and TRBJ2-1; TRBD2 agrees at 8 bases. CDR3 amino acids: CASSPRTSFYNEQFF. In DNA, the CDR3 is TGTGCCAGCAGCCCACGGACTAGCTTCTACAATGAGCAGTTCTTC. Filled out from reference TRBV7-2 and TRBJ2-1, the complete variable domain reads GAGVSQSPSNKVTEKGKDVELRCDPISGHTALYWYRQSLGQGLEFLIYFQGNSAPDKSGLPSDRFSAERTGGSVSTLTIQRTQQEDSAVYLCASSPRTSFYNEQFFGPGTRLTVL.